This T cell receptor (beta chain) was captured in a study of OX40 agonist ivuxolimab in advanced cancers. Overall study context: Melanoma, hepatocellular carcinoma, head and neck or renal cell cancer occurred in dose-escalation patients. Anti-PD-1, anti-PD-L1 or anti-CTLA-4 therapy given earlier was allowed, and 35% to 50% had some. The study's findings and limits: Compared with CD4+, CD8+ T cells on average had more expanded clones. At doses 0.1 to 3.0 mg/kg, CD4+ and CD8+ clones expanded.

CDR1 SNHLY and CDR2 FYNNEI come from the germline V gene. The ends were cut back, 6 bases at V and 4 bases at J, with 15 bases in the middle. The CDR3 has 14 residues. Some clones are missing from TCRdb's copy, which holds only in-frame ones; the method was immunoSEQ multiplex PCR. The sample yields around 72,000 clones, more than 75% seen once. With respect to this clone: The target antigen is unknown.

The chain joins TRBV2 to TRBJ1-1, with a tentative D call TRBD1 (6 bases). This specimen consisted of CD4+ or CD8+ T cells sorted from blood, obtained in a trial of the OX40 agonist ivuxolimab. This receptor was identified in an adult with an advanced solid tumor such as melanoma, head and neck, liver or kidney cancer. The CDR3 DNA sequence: TGTGCCAGCAGGAGGACAGAAGCGGGCACTGAAGCTTTCTTT. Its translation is CASRRTEAGTEAFF.